The 6 T cell receptor beta chains given below trace back to one sample, sequenced in a study of cytotoxic CD8 clonotypes in ibrutinib-treated CLL. TCRdb's copy holds only in-frame clones and misses some; the assay was immunoSEQ multiplex PCR. The sample comprises almost 250,000 clones, under 80% of which are singletons, and about 16% rests with the top ten. Sequencing used PBMCs, obtained after 24 months of ibrutinib treatment. These receptors came from a human donor with chronic lymphocytic leukemia.

V gene TRBV19 combines with J gene TRBJ1-5, with a possible D match to TRBD1 (6 bases). Between the trimmed V and J ends, which lost 7 bases and 4 bases, there was a span of 20 bases. There are 16 residues in the CDR3. Looked up from germline, CDR1 is LNHDA and CDR2 is SQIVND (reference sequence). This CDR3 is CASITGQRVVNQPQHF. In nucleotides, the CDR3 is TGTGCCAGTATTACGGGACAACGCGTGGTAAATCAGCCCCAGCATTTT.

The V call is TRBV28, the J call TRBJ2-7; TRBD2 aligns across 7 bases. J lost 4 bases, V lost 7 bases, and 10 bases had no gene match. The CDR3 consists of 14 residues. The germline CDR1 and CDR2 sequences are MDHEN and SYDVKM. CDR3 DNA sequence: TGTGCCAGCACCGTGGGAGGGGCGGGATACGAGCAGTACTTC. Translation: CASTVGGAGYEQYF.

The CDR3 coding sequence is TGTGCCAGCAGCTTAAGGGGGAGACTAGCGGGAGCTGATGAGCAGTTCTTC. Protein sequence: CASSLRGRLAGADEQFF. The chain couples TRBV7-3 to TRBJ2-1; 12 nucleotides align to TRBD2. This CDR3 comprises 17 residues. The germline gives CDR1 SGHTA, CDR2 FQGTGA. V gave up 1 base and J gave up 8 bases; unmatched junction bases: 9.

The table lists this clone with a count of one. The V and J genes are TRBV7-3 and TRBJ2-5; the match to TRBD1 covers 11 bases. Germline loops: CDR1 SGHTA, CDR2 FQGTGA. J was trimmed by 4 bases and V by 9 bases; bases with no gene match: 4. CDR3 length: 13 residues. The CDR3 bases are TGTGCCAGTGGACAGGGGGCGGGAGAGACCCAGTACTTC. It is translated as CASGQGAGETQYF. The variable domain in full, completed from reference TRBV7-3 and TRBJ2-5, reads GAGVSQTPSNKVTEKGKYVELRCDPISGHTALYWYRQSLGQGPEFLIYFQGTGAADDSGLPNDRFFAVRPEGSVSTLKIQRTERGDSAVYLCASGQGAGETQYFGPGTRLLVL.

This clone came up a few times. The V and J genes are TRBV27 and TRBJ2-7; D remains ambiguous. The CDR3 has 14 residues. Trimming took off 2 bases at V and 1 base at J, with 9 bases between the two ends. Germline lookup yields CDR1 MNHEY and CDR2 SMNVEV (reference sequence). CDR3 residues: CASSLVVGSYEQYF. The DNA of the CDR3 is TGTGCCAGCAGTTTAGTAGTCGGTTCCTACGAGCAGTACTTC.

The chain links TRBV28 to TRBJ2-4; D is possibly TRBD1 or TRBD2 (5 bases each). CDR1 is MDHEN and CDR2 is SYDVKM in the germline V gene. V was cut by 4 bases and J by 0 bases, with 13 bases left in between. The CDR3 is made up of 16 amino acids. CDR3: CASSSGDLLAKNIQYF. DNA of the CDR3: TGTGCCAGCAGTTCTGGGGACCTATTAGCCAAAAACATTCAGTACTTC.